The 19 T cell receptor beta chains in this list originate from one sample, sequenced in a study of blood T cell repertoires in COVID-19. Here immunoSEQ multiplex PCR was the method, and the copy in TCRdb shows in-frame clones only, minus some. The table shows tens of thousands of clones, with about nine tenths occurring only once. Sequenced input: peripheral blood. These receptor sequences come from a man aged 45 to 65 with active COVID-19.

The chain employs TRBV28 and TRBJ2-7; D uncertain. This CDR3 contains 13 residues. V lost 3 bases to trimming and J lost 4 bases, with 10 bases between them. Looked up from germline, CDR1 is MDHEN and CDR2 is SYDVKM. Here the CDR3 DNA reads TGTGCCAGCAGTTTGTCCGTCGAGTACGAGCAGTACTTC. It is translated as CASSLSVEYEQYF. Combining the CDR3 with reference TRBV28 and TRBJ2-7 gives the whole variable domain DVKVTQSSRYLVKRTGEKVFLECVQDMDHENMFWYRQDPGLGLRLIYFSYDVKMKEKGDIPEGYSVSREKKERFSLILESASTNQTSMYLCASSLSVEYEQYFGPGTRLTVT.

The CDR3 sequence: CASSFRTGGPSNQPQHF. The CDR3 nucleotides are TGTGCCAGCAGCTTTCGGACAGGGGGACCTAGCAATCAGCCCCAGCATTTT. The genes are TRBV7-3 and TRBJ1-5, with 10 nucleotides matching TRBD1. The CDR3 loop spans 17 amino acids. V trimming: 3 bases; J trimming: 0 bases; junction bases outside the gene matches: 5. Germline V lookup: CDR1 SGHTA, CDR2 FQGTGA.

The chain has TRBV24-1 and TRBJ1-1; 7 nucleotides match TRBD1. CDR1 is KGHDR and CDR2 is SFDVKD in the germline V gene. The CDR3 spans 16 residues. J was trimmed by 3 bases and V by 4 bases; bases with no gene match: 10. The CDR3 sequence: CATSEGDSLGYTEAFF. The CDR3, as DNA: TGTGCCACCAGTGAGGGGGACAGTCTTGGGTACACTGAAGCTTTCTTT.

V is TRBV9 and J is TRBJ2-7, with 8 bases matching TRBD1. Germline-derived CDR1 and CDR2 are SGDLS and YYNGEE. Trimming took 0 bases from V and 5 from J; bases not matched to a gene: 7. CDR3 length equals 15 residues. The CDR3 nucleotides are TGTGCCAGCAGCGTAGGGTCAGGGGGCCTCCACGAGCAGTACTTC. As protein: CASSVGSGGLHEQYF. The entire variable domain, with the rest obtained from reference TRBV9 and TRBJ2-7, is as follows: DSGVTQTPKHLITATGQRVTLRCSPRSGDLSVYWYQQSLDQGLQFLIQYYNGEERAKGNILERFSAQQFPDLHSELNLSSLELGDSALYFCASSVGSGGLHEQYFGPGTRLTVT.

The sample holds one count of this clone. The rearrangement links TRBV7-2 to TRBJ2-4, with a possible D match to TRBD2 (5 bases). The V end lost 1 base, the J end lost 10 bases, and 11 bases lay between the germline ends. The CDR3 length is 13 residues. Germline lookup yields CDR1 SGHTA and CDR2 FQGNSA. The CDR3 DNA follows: TGTGCCAGCAGCTTAGACCCGGGAAAGATTCAGTACTTC. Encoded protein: CASSLDPGKIQYF.

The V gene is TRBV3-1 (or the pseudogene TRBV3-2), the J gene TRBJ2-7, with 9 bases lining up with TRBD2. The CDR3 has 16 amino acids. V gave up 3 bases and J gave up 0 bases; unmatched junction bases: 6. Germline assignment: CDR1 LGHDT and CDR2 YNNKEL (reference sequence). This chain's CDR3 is CASSHGATSGSYEQYF. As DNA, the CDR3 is TGTGCCAGCAGCCATGGGGCGACTAGCGGCTCCTACGAGCAGTACTTC.

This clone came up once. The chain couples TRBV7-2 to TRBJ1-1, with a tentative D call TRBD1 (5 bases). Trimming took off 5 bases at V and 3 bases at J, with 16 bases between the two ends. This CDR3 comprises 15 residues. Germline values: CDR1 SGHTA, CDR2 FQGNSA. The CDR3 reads CASSPGGGVYTEAFF. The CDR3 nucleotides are TGTGCCAGCAGCCCCGGCGGGGGAGTGTACACTGAAGCTTTCTTT.

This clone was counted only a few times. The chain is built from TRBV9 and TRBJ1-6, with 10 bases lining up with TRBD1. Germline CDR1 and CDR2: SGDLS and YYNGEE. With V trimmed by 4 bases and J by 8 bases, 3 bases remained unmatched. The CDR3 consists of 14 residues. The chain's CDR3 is CASSSDRGHSPLHF. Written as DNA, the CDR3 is TGTGCCAGCAGCTCAGACAGGGGGCATTCACCCCTCCACTTT.

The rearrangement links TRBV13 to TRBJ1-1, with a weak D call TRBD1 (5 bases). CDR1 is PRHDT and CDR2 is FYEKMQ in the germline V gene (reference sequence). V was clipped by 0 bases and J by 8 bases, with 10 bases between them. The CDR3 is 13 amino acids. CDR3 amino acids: CASSLGGGEEAFF. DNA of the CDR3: TGTGCCAGCAGCTTAGGGGGGGGTGAGGAAGCTTTCTTT.

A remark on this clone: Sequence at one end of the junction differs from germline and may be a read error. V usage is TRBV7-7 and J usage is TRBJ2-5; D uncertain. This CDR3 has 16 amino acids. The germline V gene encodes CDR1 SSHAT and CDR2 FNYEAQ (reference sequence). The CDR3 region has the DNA TGTGCTAGCAGCTTAGGCCCTGATCCGCCGGGAGAGACCCAGTACTTC. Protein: CASSLGPDPPGETQYF.

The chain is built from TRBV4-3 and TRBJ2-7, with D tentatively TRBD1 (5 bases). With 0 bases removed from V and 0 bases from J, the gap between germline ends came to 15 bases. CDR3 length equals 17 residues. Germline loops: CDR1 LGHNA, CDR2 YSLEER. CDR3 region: CASSQEVTGYSSYEQYF. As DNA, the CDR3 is TGCGCCAGCAGCCAAGAAGTTACAGGCTATAGCTCCTACGAGCAGTACTTC.

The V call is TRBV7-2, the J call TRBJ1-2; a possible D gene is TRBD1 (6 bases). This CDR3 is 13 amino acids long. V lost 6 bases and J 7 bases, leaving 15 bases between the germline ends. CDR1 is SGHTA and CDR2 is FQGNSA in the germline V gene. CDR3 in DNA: TGTGCCAGCAGTCTAAAGGACAGAAGTGGCTACACCTTC. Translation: CASSLKDRSGYTF.

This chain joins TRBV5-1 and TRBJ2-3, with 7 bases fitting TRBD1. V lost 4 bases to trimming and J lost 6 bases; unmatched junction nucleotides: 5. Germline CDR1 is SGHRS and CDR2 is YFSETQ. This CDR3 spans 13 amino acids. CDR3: CASSKDRPDTQYF. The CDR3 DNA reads TGCGCCAGCAGCAAGGACAGGCCCGATACGCAGTATTTT. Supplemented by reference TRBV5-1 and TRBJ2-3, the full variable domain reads KAGVTQTPRYLIKTRGQQVTLSCSPISGHRSVSWYQQTPGQGLQFLFEYFSETQRNKGNFPGRFSGRQFSNSRSEMNVSTLELGDSALYLCASSKDRPDTQYFGPGTRLTVL.

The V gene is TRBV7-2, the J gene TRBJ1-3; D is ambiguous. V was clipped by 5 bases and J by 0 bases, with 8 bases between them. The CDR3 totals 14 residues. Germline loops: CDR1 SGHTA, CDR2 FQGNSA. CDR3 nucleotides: TGTGCCAGCAGCACGGTATACTCTGGAAACACCATATATTTT. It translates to CASSTVYSGNTIYF. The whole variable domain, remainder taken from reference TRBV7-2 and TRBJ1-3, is GAGVSQSPSNKVTEKGKDVELRCDPISGHTALYWYRQSLGQGLEFLIYFQGNSAPDKSGLPSDRFSAERTGGSVSTLTIQRTQQEDSAVYLCASSTVYSGNTIYFGEGSWLTVV.

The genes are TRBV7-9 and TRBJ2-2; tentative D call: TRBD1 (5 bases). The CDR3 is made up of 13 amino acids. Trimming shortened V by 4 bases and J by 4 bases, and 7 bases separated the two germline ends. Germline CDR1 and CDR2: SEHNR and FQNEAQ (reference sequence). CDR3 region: CASSSDTTGELFF. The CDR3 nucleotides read TGTGCCAGCAGCTCGGACACCACCGGGGAGCTGTTTTTT.

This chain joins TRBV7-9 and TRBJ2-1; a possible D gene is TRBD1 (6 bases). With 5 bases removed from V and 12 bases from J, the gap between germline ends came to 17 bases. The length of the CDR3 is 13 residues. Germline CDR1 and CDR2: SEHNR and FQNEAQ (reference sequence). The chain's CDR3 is CASSGRGYVRQFF. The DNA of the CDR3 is TGTGCCAGCAGCGGCAGGGGATATGTAAGGCAGTTCTTC.

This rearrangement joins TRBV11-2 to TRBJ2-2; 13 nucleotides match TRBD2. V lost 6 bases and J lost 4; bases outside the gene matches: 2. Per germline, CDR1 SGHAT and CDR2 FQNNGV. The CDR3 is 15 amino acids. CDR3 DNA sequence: TGTGCCAGCAGTACTAGCGGGGGGGGCACCGGGGAGCTGTTTTTT. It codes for CASSTSGGGTGELFF.

CDR3 in amino acids: CASWDRVEDTQYF. The CDR3 nucleotides are TGTGCCAGCTGGGACAGGGTGGAAGATACGCAGTATTTT. The genes are TRBV28 and TRBJ2-3; 9 nucleotides line up with TRBD1. Trimming took 8 bases from V and 5 from J; bases not matched to a gene: 5. This CDR3 is built from 13 residues. Germline loops: CDR1 MDHEN, CDR2 SYDVKM.

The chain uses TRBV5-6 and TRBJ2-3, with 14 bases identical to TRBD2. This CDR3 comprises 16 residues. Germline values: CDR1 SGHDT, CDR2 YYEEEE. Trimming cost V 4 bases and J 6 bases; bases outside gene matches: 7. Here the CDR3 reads CASSLRLAGGLDTQYF. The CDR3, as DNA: TGTGCCAGCAGCCTGAGACTAGCGGGAGGGTTGGATACGCAGTATTTT.